This T cell receptor (beta chain) comes out of a study of blood T cell repertoires in COVID-19. In Cohort 3, a recovered donor had either two negative PCRs, clearance, or symptom resolution. Under the authors' procedure: The assay estimated nucleated cells by amplifying reference gene primers. Sequencing was performed with immunoSEQ multiplex PCR; in TCRdb, only in-frame clones are kept and a portion is missing. V, J and clone size reflect that table, while D and trimming were determined from the DNA. The top ten hold roughly 5.1% of the sample, which has a few hundred thousand clones, roughly four fifths seen once. This clone was counted between two and nine times. The sequenced sample was PBMCs or T cells enriched from blood (not recorded which). The source is a woman between 50 and 59 years old who had recovered from COVID-19.

The CDR3, as DNA: TGCGCCAGCAGCCCGGAAACAGGGTTCACTGAAGCTTTCTTT. Its translation: CASSPETGFTEAFF. The genes are TRBV5-1 and TRBJ1-1, with a tentative D call TRBD1 (6 bases). Trimming removed 4 bases at V and 4 bases at J, with 14 bases between. The CDR3 consists of 14 residues. The germline CDR1 and CDR2 sequences are SGHRS and YFSETQ.